Listed below are T cell receptor beta chains from one sample, sequenced in a study of T cells in Graves' hyperthyroidism and ophthalmopathy. TCRdb re-called the multiplex PCR reads through MiXCR, storing one row per CDR3 protein. The table records 530,000 or so distinct CDR3 sequences, roughly a quarter of them present only once. Sample: blood. The receptors derive from a woman aged 25 to 39 with Graves' ophthalmopathy. CDR3s include the opening cysteine and the closing phenylalanine or tryptophan. Fields, in order: J gene, clone size, V gene, D gene, CDR3 DNA, CDR3 protein. D genes are given only for firm matches. Size is stated for part of the rows, as once, few or many counts, or as a class when the clone is expanded.

>TRBJ1-1|many|TRBV5-1|.
TGCGCCAGCAGCTTGATGGCAGTAACTTGGAACACTGAAGCTTTCTTT
CASSLMAVTWNTEAFF
>TRBJ2-7|once|TRBV24-1|TRBD2
TGTGCCACCAGTGATTTGCAGCGGGGCAGCTCCTACGAGCAGTACTTC
CATSDLQRGSSYEQYF
>TRBJ2-5|.|TRBV6-1|.
TGTGCCAGCGGCTCGAACCCGTGGGGGGTGGAGGAGACCCAGTACTTC
CASGSNPWGVEETQYF
>TRBJ2-2|.|TRBV2|.
TGTGCCAGCAGTGAAGCCCTTAAGGGGTCCGGGGAGCTGTTTTTT
CASSEALKGSGELFF
>TRBJ2-7|once|TRBV12-3/TRBV12-4|.
TGTGCCAGCAGGGAGGGGTCCCGGGGCTCCTACGAGCAGTACTTC
CASREGSRGSYEQYF
>TRBJ2-5|few|TRBV3-1|.
TGTGCCAGCAGCCCCCGGAGCAGGGGAGAGACCCAGTACTTC
CASSPRSRGETQYF
>TRBJ1-5|few|TRBV6-2/TRBV6-3|.
TGTGCCAGCAGCCCAAACCGGGAGCCCCAGCATTTT
CASSPNREPQHF
>TRBJ1-1|many|TRBV30|.
TGTGCCTGGAGTGTACCGGGTCTCGGCACTGAAGCTTTCTTT
CAWSVPGLGTEAFF
>TRBJ1-5|.|TRBV20-1|.
TGCAGTGCTGGCCCAGAGTATAGCAATCAGCCCCAGCATTTT
CSAGPEYSNQPQHF
>TRBJ1-1|many|TRBV6-5|.
TGTGCCAGCAGTTACACGGGATCGGAAGCTTTCTTT
CASSYTGSEAFF
>TRBJ2-7|many|TRBV7-2|.
TGTGCCAGCAGCCAACATTACGCCCCGACACTTAAAGCCTACGAGCAGTACTTC
CASSQHYAPTLKAYEQYF
>TRBJ2-5|.|TRBV12-3/TRBV12-4|TRBD2
TGTGCCAGCAGCGCTATAGCGGGGGGAGGCCCAGAGACCCAGTACTTC
CASSAIAGGGPETQYF
>TRBJ2-2|many|TRBV20-1|TRBD2
TGCAGTGTCCTCAGACCGGGACTAGCCTCACTGTTTTTT
CSVLRPGLASLFF
>TRBJ2-3|.|TRBV11-2|.
TGTGCCAGCAGCTTAGATCTTGGAGATACGCAGTATTTT
CASSLDLGDTQYF
>TRBJ1-2|.|TRBV6-1|TRBD1
TGTGCCAGCAGTCCAGGACCAGGGGGCCATGGCTACACCTTC
CASSPGPGGHGYTF
>TRBJ1-6|.|TRBV6-1|.
TGTGCCAGCTCTGTCAGGGCGGCAATAAATTCACCCCTCCACTTT
CASSVRAAINSPLHF
>TRBJ2-7|few|TRBV20-1|.
TGCAGTGCTAGAGATCCGCGACAGATCTACGAGCAGTACTTC
CSARDPRQIYEQYF
>TRBJ1-5|.|TRBV2|TRBD1
TGTGCCAGCAGGGACTTGGACAGGGACAATCAGCCCCAGCATTTT
CASRDLDRDNQPQHF
>TRBJ1-2|.|TRBV28|TRBD1
TGTGCCAGCAGTTTATCCCTCTACCGGGACAGGGCTAACTATGGCTACACCTTC
CASSLSLYRDRANYGYTF
>TRBJ2-3|many|TRBV6-1|.
TGTGCCAGCAGTGAATCTAGGGGACGCACAGATACGCAGTATTTT
CASSESRGRTDTQYF
>TRBJ1-4|many|TRBV20-1|.
TGCAGTGCAGAAGGGGGTGGGGAAAAACTGTTTTTT
CSAEGGGEKLFF
>TRBJ2-2|many|TRBV19|.
TGTGCCAGTAGCGACGGGCGGCCCTGGAACACCGGGGAGCTGTTTTTT
CASSDGRPWNTGELFF
>TRBJ1-1|many|TRBV6-1|TRBD1
TGTGCCAGCAGTCAATACAGGGGGGGAGAGGCTTTCTTT
CASSQYRGGEAFF
>TRBJ2-7|many|TRBV11-2|TRBD2
TGTGCCAGCAGCACAATAGCGGGGGGGATCTACGAGCAGTACTTC
CASSTIAGGIYEQYF
>TRBJ1-1|.|TRBV5-1|TRBD1
TGCGCCAGCAGACGAGGACAGGGATATACTGAAGCTTTCTTT
CASRRGQGYTEAFF
>TRBJ1-3|many|TRBV27|.
TGTGCCAGCAGACTACAGGGATCTGGAAACACCATATATTTT
CASRLQGSGNTIYF
>TRBJ1-1|.|TRBV19|.
TGTGCCAGTAGTCCGATCCTGGTCTCGAACACTGAAGCTTTCTTT
CASSPILVSNTEAFF
>TRBJ1-2|many|TRBV7-9|.
TGTGCCAGCAGCCGGGTAAAGAACTATGGCTACACCTTC
CASSRVKNYGYTF
>TRBJ1-3|.|TRBV12-5|.
TGTGCTAGTGGTTTGGGCCACCTTGGGTCTGGAAACACCATATATTTT
CASGLGHLGSGNTIYF
>TRBJ2-7|many|TRBV3-1|.
TGTGCCAGCAGCCAAGGCGGGGGCCAGTACTTC
CASSQGGGQYF
>TRBJ2-7|.|TRBV6-1|.
TGTGCCACTTTGGGGCCTTCCTACGAGCAGTACTTC
CATLGPSYEQYF
>TRBJ1-1|.|TRBV5-1|.
TGCGCCAGGAGGGGAGGCCCGCCGGTCACTGAAGCTTTCTTT
CARRGGPPVTEAFF